The 22 T cell receptor beta chains given below trace back to one sample, sequenced in a study of blood T cell repertoires in COVID-19 (dated by TCRdb to the early 2020s). Libraries were constructed by the immunoSEQ multiplex PCR assay. Not all clones reach the TCRdb copy of this immuneACCESS table, which keeps in-frame sequences only. Checked studies attribute under half of the gap to unresolved V genes and leave the rest unexplained. A total of about 73,000 clones appear in this sample, roughly 88% of them only once. Jointly, the top ten make up more than 2% of the sample. The sequenced sample consisted of peripheral blood. These receptors all come from a man aged 80 or over with active or convalescent COVID-19.

CDR3 coding DNA: TGTGCCAGCAGCAAAAATTTCCGCGCGGACACTGAAGCTTTCTTT. It encodes CASSKNFRADTEAFF. The chain employs TRBV14 and TRBJ1-1; D gene ambiguous. Germline V gene sequence: CDR1 SGHDN, CDR2 FVKESK. The CDR3 extends over 15 amino acids. V lost 5 bases to trimming and J lost 3 bases, with 16 bases between them.

This chain joins TRBV2 and TRBJ1-5, with D unresolved. The V end was cut by 3 bases, the J end by 6 bases, with 12 bases between. This CDR3 has 14 amino acids. Germline assignment: CDR1 SNHLY and CDR2 FYNNEI. In nucleotides, the CDR3 is TGTGCCAGCAGTGATCGTGGTCAGTTTCAGCCCCAGCATTTT. Amino acid sequence: CASSDRGQFQPQHF.

This clone was counted a few times. The chain links TRBV7-2 to TRBJ2-1, with 8 bases lining up with TRBD2. The CDR3 has 13 residues. Trimming took 3 bases from V and 6 from J; bases not matched to a gene: 1. Per germline, CDR1 SGHTA and CDR2 FQGNSA. The CDR3 sequence is CASSLGTSNEQFF. Written as DNA, the CDR3 is TGTGCCAGCAGCTTGGGGACTAGCAATGAGCAGTTCTTC.

This chain uses TRBV11-3 with TRBJ1-1; 8 positions agree with TRBD1. J was trimmed by 1 base and V by 1 base; bases with no gene match: 2. Germline CDR1 reads SGHNT; CDR2 reads YENEEA. The CDR3 has 15 residues. CDR3 nucleotide sequence: TGTGCCAGCAGCTTAGCGACAGGGGCGAACACTGAAGCTTTCTTT. Translated, it gives CASSLATGANTEAFF. Using reference TRBV11-3 and TRBJ1-1 for the parts outside the CDR3, the full variable domain is EAGVVQSPRYKIIEKKQPVAFWCNPISGHNTLYWYLQNLGQGPELLIRYENEEAVDDSQLPKDRFSAERLKGVDSTLKIQPAELGDSAVYLCASSLATGANTEAFFGQGTRLTVV.

The chain couples TRBV5-1 to TRBJ2-5; D perhaps matches TRBD2 (6 bases). Between the trimmed V and J ends, which lost 2 bases and 4 bases, there was a span of 18 bases. The CDR3 consists of 16 residues. Germline V lookup: CDR1 SGHRS, CDR2 YFSETQ. The CDR3 is CASSLPRGEVGETQYF. The CDR3 DNA reads as TGCGCCAGCAGCTTACCCCGAGGGGAGGTGGGAGAGACCCAGTACTTC.

This rearrangement joins TRBV7-2 to TRBJ2-5; no clear D gene. From germline, CDR1 is SGHTA and CDR2 FQGNSA. The CDR3 is 13 residues long. V dropped 2 bases and J dropped 2 bases, with 6 bases sitting between them. In DNA form, the CDR3 reads TGTGCCAGCAGCTTAACCAGACAAGAGACCCAGTACTTC. Its translation: CASSLTRQETQYF. The full variable domain, in which reference TRBV7-2 and TRBJ2-5 provide the parts outside the CDR3, is GAGVSQSPSNKVTEKGKDVELRCDPISGHTALYWYRQSLGQGLEFLIYFQGNSAPDKSGLPSDRFSAERTGGSVSTLTIQRTQQEDSAVYLCASSLTRQETQYFGPGTRLLVL.

The genes are TRBV9 and TRBJ1-1; D uncertain. V lost 0 bases, J lost 4 bases, and 13 bases lay in between. This CDR3 has 15 amino acids. Looked up from germline, CDR1 is SGDLS and CDR2 is YYNGEE. CDR3 residues: CASSVEAGRFTEAFF. CDR3 sequence (DNA): TGTGCCAGCAGCGTAGAGGCCGGGAGGTTCACTGAAGCTTTCTTT.

V usage is TRBV5-8 and J usage is TRBJ1-4; D uncertain. CDR1 SGHTS and CDR2 YDEGEE come from the germline V gene. This CDR3 has 16 residues. Trimming took 5 bases from V and 5 from J, leaving 19 bases between them. The CDR3 spells CASSLSGVSFNEKLFF. The CDR3 DNA follows: TGTGCCAGCAGTCTCTCCGGGGTTTCCTTCAATGAAAAACTGTTTTTT.

A few counts support this clone. The rearrangement joins TRBV19 to TRBJ1-5; TRBD1 aligns across 9 bases. CDR1 LNHDA and CDR2 SQIVND come from the germline V gene (reference sequence). CDR3 size: 14 residues. Germline trimming cut 4 bases from V and 9 bases from J; bases unmatched to any gene: 7. This CDR3 is CASSTGTGHSPQHF. The DNA of the CDR3 is TGTGCCAGTAGTACCGGGACAGGGCACTCGCCCCAGCATTTT.

The V and J genes are TRBV6-5 and TRBJ2-7; 10 bases agree with TRBD2. CDR1 and CDR2 from the germline V gene are MNHEY and SVGAGI. CDR3 length: 15 amino acids. Trimming took 7 bases from V and 4 from J; bases not matched to a gene: 10. This CDR3 is CASTPYSGGKYEQYF. CDR3 in DNA: TGTGCCAGCACCCCTTATAGCGGGGGGAAGTACGAGCAGTACTTC.

The chain employs TRBV7-2 and TRBJ2-3; D perhaps matches TRBD2 (6 bases). The V and J ends lost 5 bases and 0 bases respectively, with 18 bases between them. The CDR3 is 17 residues long. From germline, CDR1 is SGHTA and CDR2 FQGNSA. This chain's CDR3 is CASSPVLGSGSTDTQYF. In DNA form, the CDR3 reads TGTGCCAGCAGCCCAGTTTTGGGTAGCGGTAGCACAGATACGCAGTATTTT.

The rearrangement links TRBV5-5 to TRBJ1-4; 9 bases fit TRBD1. The germline V gene encodes CDR1 SGHKS and CDR2 YYEKEE (reference sequence). J gave up 2 bases and V 0 bases, and 8 bases lay outside the gene matches. CDR3 length: 18 amino acids. In DNA form, the CDR3 reads TGTGCCAGCAGCTTGGTGGGCGGGACAGGGTCGACTAATGAAAAACTGTTTTTT. Protein product: CASSLVGGTGSTNEKLFF.

The chain couples TRBV11-2 to TRBJ2-5; 8 nucleotides match TRBD1. The CDR3 runs 13 residues. From germline, CDR1 is SGHAT and CDR2 FQNNGV. The ends lost 5 bases at V and 5 bases at J; junction bases unmatched: 4. This CDR3 reads CASSEQGAETQYF. The CDR3 nucleotides read TGTGCCAGCAGCGAGCAGGGGGCGGAGACCCAGTACTTC.

The chain carries TRBV2 and TRBJ2-6; no clear D. Trimming pared 4 bases from V and 3 bases from J, leaving 7 bases between. The CDR3 has 14 residues. Looked up from germline, CDR1 is SNHLY and CDR2 is FYNNEI. For the CDR3, the DNA is TGTGCCAGCAGTGGAGCGCGTGGGGCCAACGTCCTGACTTTC. Its translation is CASSGARGANVLTF.

In this sample, this clone turned up many times. The genes are TRBV4-1 and TRBJ2-7, with D unresolved. The V end was cut by 0 bases, the J end by 1 base, with 7 bases between. Germline values: CDR1 MGHRA, CDR2 YSYEKL. The CDR3 runs 14 residues. CDR3 in amino acids: CASSQEALSYEQYF. The DNA of the CDR3 is TGCGCCAGCAGCCAAGAAGCCCTATCCTACGAGCAGTACTTC.

The rearrangement links TRBV6-2 or TRBV6-3 to TRBJ2-5; the match to TRBD2 covers 7 bases. V shed 4 bases and J 5 bases; nucleotides not matched to a gene: 4. CDR3 length: 13 amino acids. CDR1 and CDR2 (germline): MNHEY, SVGEGT. The CDR3 DNA follows: TGTGCCAGCAGTTCAGGACTAGAGGAGACCCAGTACTTC. It is translated as CASSSGLEETQYF.

The chain combines TRBV5-4 with TRBJ2-3; 11 nucleotides line up with TRBD2. V trimming: 4 bases; J trimming: 6 bases; junction bases outside the gene matches: 4. CDR1 and CDR2 from the germline V gene are SGHNT and YYREEE (reference sequence). The CDR3 has 14 residues. The CDR3 sequence: CASSMRLAGDTQYF. The CDR3 DNA is TGTGCCAGCAGCATGAGACTAGCGGGGGATACGCAGTATTTT. The full variable domain, in which reference TRBV5-4 and TRBJ2-3 provide the parts outside the CDR3, is ETGVTQSPTHLIKTRGQQVTLRCSSQSGHNTVSWYQQALGQGPQFIFQYYREEENGRGNFPPRFSGLQFPNYSSELNVNALELDDSALYLCASSMRLAGDTQYFGPGTRLTVL.

The chain is built from TRBV19 and TRBJ1-3; tentative D call: TRBD1 (5 bases). The CDR3 covers 15 residues. The germline CDR1 and CDR2 sequences are LNHDA and SQIVND (reference sequence). V was cut by 10 bases and J by 4 bases, with 20 bases left in between. The DNA for the CDR3 is TGTGCCACTCGAACTTCAGGGTTTGCGGGAAACACCATATATTTT. This sequence encodes CATRTSGFAGNTIYF.

The CDR3 here is CASSPITQLGADEQYF. The CDR3 DNA reads as TGTGCCAGCTCACCAATAACCCAACTAGGCGCGGACGAGCAGTACTTC. The chain has TRBV18 and TRBJ2-7; maybe TRBD2 (5 bases). Germline lookup yields CDR1 KGHSH and CDR2 LQKENI. V lost 2 bases and J lost 5, with 19 bases in between. There are 16 residues in the CDR3.

The chain links TRBV29-1 to TRBJ2-5; 8 bases map to TRBD1. The germline CDR1 and CDR2 sequences are SQVTM and ANQGSEA. This CDR3 spans 12 amino acids. Germline trimming cut 7 bases from V and 5 bases from J; bases unmatched to any gene: 6. The CDR3, as DNA: TGCAGCGCCTCCACAGGGGGGGAGACCCAGTACTTC. Translated: CSASTGGETQYF.

This clone was observed a few times. The chain carries TRBV3-1 (or the pseudogene TRBV3-2) and TRBJ1-5, with D tentatively TRBD1 (5 bases). Deletions cut 5 bases from V and 5 bases from J, with 10 bases between. Germline CDR1 and CDR2: LGHDT and YNNKEL (reference sequence). CDR3 size: 13 residues. The CDR3 bases are TGTGCCAGCAGCGATGGACATGATCAGCCCCAGCATTTT. This gives the protein CASSDGHDQPQHF.

The chain joins TRBV10-3 to TRBJ2-3; possibly TRBD1 for D (5 bases). Germline V gene data show CDR1 as ENHRY and CDR2 as SYGVKD. Trimming left V 7 bases short and J 5 bases short, with 19 bases between. The length of the CDR3 is 15 residues. The CDR3: CAITADTAPRDTQYF. The CDR3 nucleotides are TGTGCCATCACTGCGGACACGGCGCCCCGAGATACGCAGTATTTT.